These T cell receptor beta chains were read from a single sample in a study of CD8+CD57+ T cells in acquired aplastic anemia. TCRdb reprocessed the reads via MiXCR and lists one record per CDR3 protein. Here the sample spans 200,000 to 250,000 distinct CDR3 sequences, 47% being singletons. The sample comprised sorted CD4+, CD8+, or CD8+CD57+ T cells (not recorded which) from PBMCs. Receptors were obtained from a human donor with aplastic anemia. Both conserved end residues are part of each CDR3. Each record gives: D gene, clone size, J gene, V gene, CDR3 protein, CDR3 DNA. D genes are given only for firm matches. The size field is filled for only some rows; it gives once, few, many or a size class.

. once TRBJ2-5 TRBV9 CASSTQTGQETQYF TGTGCCAGCAGCACCCAGACAGGCCAAGAGACCCAGTACTTC
. many TRBJ1-6 TRBV6-2/TRBV6-3 CASSSESSYNSPLHF TGTGCCAGCAGTTCCGAGAGCTCCTATAATTCACCCCTCCACTTT
. many TRBJ1-5 TRBV12-3/TRBV12-4 CASSLQDYSNQPQHF TGTGCCAGCAGTTTACAGGATTATAGCAATCAGCCCCAGCATTTT
. many TRBJ1-1 TRBV12-3/TRBV12-4 CASSIQGWGTEAFF TGTGCCAGCAGTATACAGGGTTGGGGCACTGAAGCTTTCTTT
. . TRBJ1-5 TRBV5-6 CASSLVPSEHF TGTGCCAGCAGCTTAGTTCCGTCCGAGCATTTT
TRBD1 . TRBJ1-6 TRBV7-9 CASRSGTDPYNSPLHF TGTGCCAGCAGGTCAGGGACAGATCCCTATAATTCACCCCTCCACTTT
. . TRBJ2-7 TRBV29-1 CSDDIAHYEQYF TGCAGTGATGATATAGCGCACTACGAGCAGTACTTC
. many TRBJ1-4 TRBV7-2 CASSLGGRGQGRNEKLFF TGTGCCAGCAGCTTAGGCGGTCGGGGGCAGGGTCGTAATGAAAAACTGTTTTTT
TRBD1 . TRBJ2-7 TRBV2 CASSFRDREYF TGTGCCAGCAGCTTCCGGGACAGGGAGTACTTC
TRBD2 many TRBJ2-5 TRBV20-1 CSATSGAPQETQYF TGCAGTGCTACTAGCGGGGCACCCCAAGAGACCCAGTACTTC
TRBD2 . TRBJ2-1 TRBV6-5 CASNLAGGVFNEQFF TGTGCCAGCAACCTAGCGGGGGGGGTCTTTAATGAGCAGTTCTTC
. many TRBJ1-5 TRBV5-1 CASSLDSNQPQHF TGTGCCAGCAGCTTAGATAGCAATCAGCCCCAGCATTTT
TRBD2 . TRBJ2-1 TRBV7-3 CASSLGRAGGTNEQFF TGTGCCAGCAGCTTAGGTAGAGCGGGGGGAACCAATGAGCAGTTCTTC
. many TRBJ1-1 TRBV5-8 CASSMGGGGTEAFF TGTGCCAGCAGCATGGGAGGGGGGGGCACTGAAGCTTTCTTT
TRBD2 . TRBJ2-2 TRBV10-3 CASSYNSGGLNTGELFF TGTGCCAGCAGTTATAATAGCGGGGGGCTAAACACCGGGGAGCTGTTTTTT
TRBD1 many TRBJ2-7 TRBV12-3/TRBV12-4 CASSPGQVTYEQYF TGTGCCAGCAGTCCCGGACAGGTTACCTACGAGCAGTACTTC
. many TRBJ2-1 TRBV29-1 CSVGVGSYNEQFF TGCAGCGTTGGAGTTGGCTCCTACAATGAGCAGTTCTTC
. . TRBJ2-7 TRBV15 CATSRVGRGNEQYF TGTGCCACCAGCAGAGTTGGGCGGGGTAACGAGCAGTACTTC
. many TRBJ2-7 TRBV12-3/TRBV12-4 CASSLTYSYEQYF TGTGCCAGCAGTTTGACGTACTCCTACGAGCAGTACTTC
TRBD1 few TRBJ1-6 TRBV7-9 CASSSGTGFYNSPLHF TGTGCCAGCAGCTCCGGGACAGGATTCTATAATTCACCCCTCCACTTT
TRBD1 . TRBJ1-2 TRBV9 CASSETGGHGYTF TGTGCCAGCAGCGAGACAGGGGGCCATGGCTACACCTTC
. . TRBJ1-2 TRBV29-1 CSVEWVNYGYTF TGCAGCGTTGAATGGGTTAACTATGGCTACACCTTC
. many TRBJ2-2 TRBV5-6 CASSFGTKNTGELFF TGTGCCAGCAGCTTCGGCACTAAGAACACCGGGGAGCTGTTTTTT
. . TRBJ2-7 TRBV9 CASSVDLGNQYEQYF TGTGCCAGCAGCGTAGATCTGGGGAACCAATACGAGCAGTACTTC